This record covers a single TCR beta chain. Antigen: not known. These data originate in a study of long-term antiretroviral therapy in people with HIV. CDR1 and CDR2 (germline): SNHLY, FYNNEI. The germline V and J ends were trimmed by 6 bases and 0 bases, with 9 bases remaining between them. The CDR3 totals 15 residues. Overall study results and limits: Repertoires with HIV possessed tighter CDR3 length spans than those of controls. Although diversity increased after ART, it remained lower than in transplant donor controls. Documentation of ART adherence, viral resistance or therapy changes was absent.

PBMC samples from each donor numbered at least one pre-ART and at least two post-ART. Sequencing used immunoSEQ v3.0 at survey level. This table comes from immunoSEQ multiplex PCR, and its TCRdb copy is limited to in-frame clones, with some not included. The table records some 20,000 clones, around 80% of them present only once. The material sequenced was unsorted PBMCs, taken at the start of antiretroviral therapy, before treatment. The chain recombines TRBV2 with TRBJ2-6; D unresolved. This clonotype was sampled from a woman between 40 and 50 years old with HIV. The CDR3 sequence is CASRLEFSGANVLTF. The CDR3 DNA reads TGTGCCAGCAGGCTGGAGTTCTCTGGGGCCAACGTCCTGACTTTC.